This T cell receptor beta chain was identified in a study of T cell repertoires in cytomegalovirus infection. Across the study: Peptides in the study included HLA-C-restricted and HLA-B-restricted CMV epitopes. Both a matching HLA type and CMV infection were indicated by public TCR beta signatures.

TCRdb ran MiXCR on the reads and lists one entry per CDR3 protein. The sample holds 700,000 to 900,000 distinct CDR3 sequences, approximately 32% seen once. Regarding the study as a whole: Cumulative public TCR beta family frequency identified carriers of CMV plus the relevant HLA. HLA-C-restricted CMV clonotypes gave the most frequent clonotype in two of eight donors.

Trimming stripped 2 bases from V and 0 bases from J, with 13 bases between. The germline CDR1 and CDR2 sequences are SEHNR and FQNEAQ (reference sequence). CDR3 length: 16 amino acids. Of note for this clonotype: Its antigen remains unidentified.

The receptor's source is a human donor in good health (CMV status not recorded). Some clones in this sample may be carry-over from other donors' samples. The rearrangement joins TRBV7-9 to TRBJ1-2; maybe TRBD1 (5 bases). The starting material was cultured CD8+ T cells from PBMCs, obtained from culture after CMV antigen stimulation. The CDR3 DNA follows: TGTGCCAGCAGCTTAATGAAAGGGACCCCTAACTATGGCTACACCTTC. Translated, it gives CASSLMKGTPNYGYTF.